The TCR beta chain described here comes from a study of T cells expressing NK-cell markers. This CDR3 contains 17 residues. Germline CDR1 and CDR2: DFQATT and SNEGSKA (reference sequence). Reanalyzing the 5' RACE reads, TCRdb keeps one entry per CDR3 protein, without DNA. The sample data list roughly 160,000 distinct CDR3 sequences. The chain combines TRBV20-1 with TRBJ2-1; TCRdb indicates TRBD1, and absent DNA this call remains unverified. This clonotype was obtained from a woman between 18 and 70 years old in good health. The specimen sequenced was blood T cells: a sorted CD56 or NKG2C T cell subset, CD4+ or CD8+ T cells, or bulk PBMC T cells (not recorded which). This CDR3 reads CSARVTSGGPGYNEQFF.